Shown below are 26 T cell receptor beta chains from a single sample sequenced in a study of cytomegalovirus exposure and HLA in healthy donors (dated by TCRdb to 2015 to 2018). The library came from the immunoSEQ multiplex PCR assay. The table comes from immuneACCESS by way of TCRdb, which keeps in-frame sequences with V and J called. Part of the clones is missing from these tables; in studies checked, under half for an unresolved V gene and the rest for unknown reasons. This sample holds approximately 80,000 clones; 93% were observed only once. 3% to 4% of the sample lies in the top ten. Sequencing used PBMCs. These receptors all come from a woman under 40 in good health and CMV-seronegative.

The genes are TRBV7-9 and TRBJ1-5, with 7 bases lining up with TRBD1. The CDR3 totals 14 residues. V was pared by 6 bases and J by 6 bases, with 8 bases of the junction left unmatched. Germline values: CDR1 SEHNR, CDR2 FQNEAQ (reference sequence). CDR3 coding DNA: TGTGCCAGCAGTTTGACAGGGAGAGGTCAGCCCCAGCATTTT. Translating it yields CASSLTGRGQPQHF.

This CDR3 reads CASSYMPGNYGYTF. The DNA for the CDR3 is TGTGCCAGCAGTTATATGCCGGGTAACTATGGCTACACCTTC. V and J are TRBV6-5 and TRBJ1-2; D unresolved. The CDR3 length is 14 residues. Trimming pared 3 bases from V and 1 base from J, leaving 9 bases between. The germline V gene encodes CDR1 MNHEY and CDR2 SVGAGI.

The chain couples TRBV2 to TRBJ2-7, with 10 bases aligning to TRBD2. This CDR3 has 18 residues. Germline V gene sequence: CDR1 SNHLY, CDR2 FYNNEI. V lost 2 bases, J lost 2 bases, and 12 bases stayed unmatched. The CDR3 bases are TGTGCCAGCAGTGAAATCTCGGCTAGCGGGAGCTCGCCCTACGAGCAGTACTTC. Amino acids: CASSEISASGSSPYEQYF.

This chain links TRBV7-9 with TRBJ1-4, with a weak D call TRBD1 (6 bases). From germline, CDR1 is SEHNR and CDR2 FQNEAQ (reference sequence). The V and J ends lost 5 bases and 0 bases respectively, with 7 bases between them. The CDR3 contains 14 residues. The CDR3 protein is CASSRQATNEKLFF. CDR3 in DNA: TGTGCCAGCAGCCGACAGGCAACTAATGAAAAACTGTTTTTT.

J is TRBJ1-1 and V is TRBV28; tentative D call: TRBD1 (6 bases). Germline loops: CDR1 MDHEN, CDR2 SYDVKM. V was shortened by 0 bases and J by 1 base, with 15 bases between the two germline ends. CDR3 length: 17 amino acids. DNA for the CDR3: TGTGCCAGCAGTTTATGGGGAGGGGGAGGTGAGAACACTGAAGCTTTCTTT. This codes for CASSLWGGGGENTEAFF.

J is TRBJ2-7 and V is TRBV7-2; perhaps TRBD2 as D (5 bases). The CDR3 sequence is 16 residues long. V lost 1 base to trimming and J lost 0 bases, with 13 bases between them. The germline gives CDR1 SGHTA, CDR2 FQGNSA. The DNA of the CDR3 is TGTGCCAGCAGCTTAGGACCAGCGGAGAGCTCCTACGAGCAGTACTTC. It is translated as CASSLGPAESSYEQYF.

This clone was seen once. The rearrangement joins TRBV27 to TRBJ1-2, with 7 bases that match TRBD1. Germline V CDR1 and CDR2: MNHEY, SMNVEV (reference sequence). The CDR3 consists of 15 residues. V trimming: 5 bases; J trimming: 7 bases; junction bases outside the gene matches: 13. CDR3 amino acids: CASSPYMTGNGGYTF. For the CDR3, the DNA is TGTGCCAGCAGTCCTTACATGACAGGGAACGGTGGCTACACCTTC.

Only one count was recorded for this clone. The rearrangement links TRBV29-1 to TRBJ1-5; no clear D gene. V shed 6 bases and J shed 3 bases, with 15 bases lying between them. The CDR3 spans 14 residues. Germline V gives CDR1 SQVTM, CDR2 ANQGSEA. The CDR3 DNA sequence: TGCAGCGTAAGCCTCCGGGATCCCAATCAGCCCCAGCATTTT. This codes for CSVSLRDPNQPQHF.

V and J are TRBV19 and TRBJ2-2; a possible D gene is TRBD1 (6 bases). The V end lost 6 bases, the J end lost 6 bases, and 17 bases lay between the germline ends. The germline CDR1 and CDR2 sequences are LNHDA and SQIVND (reference sequence). This CDR3 contains 15 residues. The CDR3 DNA reads as TGTGCCAGTAGAACTACAGGGATTGGTTCCGGGGAGCTGTTTTTT. It is translated as CASRTTGIGSGELFF.

The V call is TRBV30, the J call TRBJ2-1; no firm D call. The V and J ends lost 3 bases and 1 base respectively, with 10 bases between them. CDR1 is GTSNPN, CDR2 SVGIG, per germline (reference sequence). The CDR3 length is 14 residues. The CDR3 bases are TGTGCCTGGAGCATGGTAGTATCCTACAATGAGCAGTTCTTC. Residues: CAWSMVVSYNEQFF. The full variable domain, its missing parts supplied by reference TRBV30 and TRBJ2-1, is SQTIHQWPATLVQPVGSPLSLECTVEGTSNPNLYWYRQAAGRGLQLLFYSVGIGQISSEVPQNLSASRPQDRQFILSSKKLLLSDSGFYLCAWSMVVSYNEQFFGPGTRLTVL.

The J gene is TRBJ1-1, the V gene TRBV5-1, with TRBD1 as a possible D gene (6 bases). The CDR3 consists of 14 residues. V was cut by 0 bases and J by 4 bases, with 10 bases left in between. Germline CDR1 SGHRS, CDR2 YFSETQ. The DNA of the CDR3 is TGCGCCAGCAGCTTGGAGCAGGGGATCACTGAAGCTTTCTTT. It translates to CASSLEQGITEAFF.

This chain joins TRBV28 and TRBJ1-1, with 8 bases identical to TRBD1. V lost 5 bases and J lost 1; bases outside the gene matches: 12. Germline-derived CDR1 and CDR2 are MDHEN and SYDVKM. This CDR3 is 17 amino acids long. The CDR3 loop is CASSPSGLQGENTEAFF. CDR3 nucleotides: TGTGCCAGCAGTCCTTCCGGACTACAGGGGGAGAACACTGAAGCTTTCTTT.

This chain links TRBV6-1 with TRBJ1-2; maybe TRBD1 (5 bases). The CDR3 spans 12 residues. Germline V gene data show CDR1 as MNHNS and CDR2 as SASEGT. V gave up 7 bases and J gave up 7 bases, with 13 bases separating them. In DNA form, the CDR3 reads TGTGCCAGCACCCGCGGAGGGGCTGGCTACACCTTC. Protein sequence: CASTRGGAGYTF.

V and J are TRBV11-2 and TRBJ2-2; maybe TRBD2 (5 bases). V lost 5 bases and J lost 2, with 12 bases in between. The germline gives CDR1 SGHAT, CDR2 FQNNGV. The CDR3 has 15 residues. The CDR3 spells CASSTTRGNTGELFF. The CDR3 bases are TGTGCCAGCAGCACGACACGGGGTAACACCGGGGAGCTGTTTTTT.

This clone showed up just a few times. The chain links TRBV4-1 to TRBJ2-7; the D gene is possibly TRBD1 (6 bases). The CDR3 totals 15 residues. CDR1 MGHRA and CDR2 YSYEKL come from the germline V gene. Trimming removed 2 bases at V and 0 bases at J, with 11 bases between. The CDR3 DNA sequence: TGCGCCAGCAGCCAACAGGACAGAGACTCCTACGAGCAGTACTTC. Residues: CASSQQDRDSYEQYF.

The CDR3 sequence is CASSRPGSYEQYF. The CDR3 nucleotides read TGTGCCAGCAGTCGTCCGGGCTCCTACGAGCAGTACTTC. The genes are TRBV28 and TRBJ2-7; D call uncertain. V dropped 5 bases and J dropped 0 bases, with 8 bases sitting between them. The germline CDR1 and CDR2 sequences are MDHEN and SYDVKM. The CDR3 runs 13 residues.

This clone was seen a handful of times. The rearrangement joins TRBV13 to TRBJ1-1, with D unclear. V lost 8 bases to trimming and J lost 1 base, with 11 bases between them. The CDR3 loop spans 13 amino acids. Germline-derived CDR1 and CDR2 are PRHDT and FYEKMQ (reference sequence). CDR3 region: CASGQAGNTEAFF. The DNA for the CDR3 is TGTGCCAGCGGGCAGGCAGGGAACACTGAAGCTTTCTTT.

This sequence joins TRBV4-1 and TRBJ1-2, with D possibly matching TRBD1 (6 bases). CDR1 and CDR2 (germline): MGHRA, YSYEKL. The germline V and J ends were trimmed by 4 bases and 3 bases, with 9 bases remaining between them. The CDR3 spans 13 residues. The DNA for the CDR3 is TGCGCCAGCAGCCGACAGGCCGACTATGGCTACACCTTC. The encoded protein is CASSRQADYGYTF.

The rearrangement joins TRBV5-1 to TRBJ2-1; TRBD1 agrees at 8 bases. CDR1 is SGHRS and CDR2 is YFSETQ in the germline V gene. After removal of 0 bases from V and 14 bases from J, the junction contained 16 bases not matched to a gene. This CDR3 has 16 amino acids. The CDR3: CASSLGPHTGGLRKFF. The CDR3 coding sequence is TGCGCCAGCAGCTTGGGCCCTCACACAGGGGGATTGAGGAAGTTCTTC.

The V gene is TRBV5-1, the J gene TRBJ2-5, with 7 nucleotides matching TRBD1. The CDR3 runs to 14 residues. CDR1 is SGHRS, CDR2 YFSETQ, per germline. V lost 2 bases and J lost 3; bases outside the gene matches: 4. CDR3 loop: CASSLTGVKETQYF. The CDR3 DNA is TGCGCCAGCAGCTTAACAGGGGTCAAAGAGACCCAGTACTTC.

This clone was recorded once. V gene TRBV27 combines with J gene TRBJ1-5, with TRBD1 as a possible D gene (6 bases). With 4 bases removed from V and 4 bases from J, the gap between germline ends came to 17 bases. Germline V gene lookup returns CDR1 MNHEY and CDR2 SMNVEV (reference sequence). The CDR3 contains 16 residues. DNA of the CDR3: TGTGCCAGCAGTTATACAGGGACGTTTCGGAATCAGCCCCAGCATTTT. Translating gives CASSYTGTFRNQPQHF.

J is TRBJ1-4 and V is TRBV5-8; D call uncertain. Germline CDR1 and CDR2: SGHTS and YDEGEE. The V and J ends lost 2 bases and 6 bases respectively, with 8 bases between them. The CDR3 has 13 amino acids. This chain's CDR3 is CASSFSRYEKLFF. CDR3 DNA sequence: TGTGCCAGCAGCTTTTCCAGATATGAAAAACTGTTTTTT.

This chain uses TRBV5-1 with TRBJ2-6; D gene unclear. The CDR3 is 14 amino acids. Germline values: CDR1 SGHRS, CDR2 YFSETQ. The V end lost 3 bases, the J end lost 0 bases, and 4 bases lay between the germline ends. In DNA, the CDR3 is TGCGCCAGCAGCTCCGTCTCTGGGGCCAACGTCCTGACTTTC. As protein: CASSSVSGANVLTF.

This clone showed up just once. This chain uses TRBV10-2 with TRBJ1-1, with 7 bases matching TRBD1. V lost 3 bases and J lost 5; bases outside the gene matches: 12. The CDR3 is 16 residues long. Germline CDR1 is WSHSY and CDR2 is SAAADI. This chain's CDR3 is CASSDPNIQGKTEAFF. The CDR3 DNA reads as TGCGCCAGCAGTGACCCGAACATACAGGGGAAGACTGAAGCTTTCTTT.

V gene TRBV7-3 combines with J gene TRBJ2-3; 10 nucleotides line up with TRBD2. V dropped 2 bases and J dropped 1; count of bases not matched to a gene: 0. The length of the CDR3 is 15 residues. Germline CDR1 and CDR2: SGHTA and FQGTGA. The CDR3 spells CASSLGLAGTDTQYF. CDR3 nucleotide sequence: TGTGCCAGCAGCTTAGGACTAGCGGGCACAGATACGCAGTATTTT.

The chain joins TRBV2 to TRBJ1-3, with a tentative D call TRBD1 (6 bases). V lost 6 bases to trimming and J lost 5 bases, with 11 bases between them. The CDR3 length is 13 residues. CDR1 is SNHLY and CDR2 is FYNNEI in the germline V gene. CDR3 DNA: TGTGCCAGCAGGTTGGACAGCAGAAACACCATATATTTT. Protein: CASRLDSRNTIYF.